Listed below are T cell receptor beta chains from one sample, sequenced in a study of T cell responses to AZD1222 COVID-19 vaccine. Repertoires were generated with immunoSEQ multiplex PCR, while TCRdb's copy carries only in-frame clones and drops some. The sample shows roughly 120,000 clones, around 86% of them seen only once. This material consisted of peripheral blood, taken on day 0 of AZD1222 vaccination. The receptor set was obtained from an adult in good health. The CDR3 runs from the conserved cysteine through the conserved F or W. The order of the fields is V gene, J gene, clone size, D gene, CDR3 protein, CDR3 DNA. D genes are given only for firm matches. Not all rows give a size; the values are once, few, many and, for expanded clones, a class.

TRBV6-1	TRBJ1-5	few	-	CASSEWTLGQPQHF	TGTGCCAGCAGTGAGTGGACTTTGGGTCAGCCCCAGCATTTT
TRBV4-2	TRBJ1-3	once	-	CASSQSTAPGNTIYF	TGTGCCAGCAGCCAATCAACAGCCCCCGGAAACACCATATATTTT
TRBV19	TRBJ1-1	once	-	CATKDGPLNTEAFF	TGTGCCACCAAAGACGGTCCCTTGAACACTGAAGCTTTCTTT
TRBV30	TRBJ1-5	-	-	CAWSVLGGSAQPQHF	TGTGCCTGGAGTGTACTCGGGGGATCGGCTCAGCCCCAGCATTTT
TRBV24-1	TRBJ2-2	-	-	CATSGTYTGELFF	TGTGCCACCAGTGGTACGTACACCGGGGAGCTGTTTTTT
TRBV2	TRBJ1-3	-	-	CASTRDNSGNTIYF	TGTGCCAGCACCCGGGACAACTCTGGAAACACCATATATTTT
TRBV28	TRBJ2-3	-	TRBD1	CASPPGLGQDASLSTDTQYF	TGTGCCAGCCCCCCTGGCCTGGGACAGGATGCCTCACTCTCCACAGATACGCAGTATTTT
TRBV18	TRBJ2-7	-	TRBD1	CASSPGTGGYEQYF	TGTGCCAGCTCACCAGGGACAGGGGGCTACGAGCAGTACTTC
TRBV28	TRBJ1-2	-	TRBD1	CASSPPGTAGYTF	TGTGCCAGCAGTCCCCCCGGGACAGCTGGCTACACCTTC
TRBV28	TRBJ2-7	-	-	CASSPTGPLYEQYF	TGTGCCAGCAGCCCCACGGGCCCCTTGTACGAGCAGTACTTC
TRBV7-2	TRBJ2-1	-	TRBD2	CASSLVLAGGPGQFF	TGTGCCAGCAGCTTAGTTCTAGCGGGAGGGCCGGGTCAGTTCTTC
TRBV28	TRBJ2-7	-	-	CASIAGQGGEQYF	TGTGCCAGCATAGCCGGGCAGGGTGGCGAGCAGTACTTC
TRBV13	TRBJ2-5	-	TRBD2	CASSLRLAGQETQYF	TGTGCCAGCAGCTTACGGTTAGCGGGCCAAGAGACCCAGTACTTC
TRBV18	TRBJ1-1	-	TRBD1	CASSPLKQGAGGTEAFF	TGTGCCAGCTCACCACTAAAACAGGGGGCGGGAGGCACTGAAGCTTTCTTT
TRBV11-2	TRBJ2-7	-	-	CASSLDSGSGTRAYEQYF	TGTGCCAGCAGCTTAGATTCTGGTTCAGGGACCCGCGCCTACGAGCAGTACTTC
TRBV12-3/TRBV12-4	TRBJ1-4	few	-	CASSPTGFEKLFF	TGTGCCAGCAGTCCTACAGGTTTTGAAAAACTGTTTTTT
TRBV7-2	TRBJ2-7	-	-	CASSLNQAYEQYF	TGTGCCAGCAGCTTAAACCAAGCCTACGAGCAGTACTTC
TRBV19	TRBJ1-4	-	-	CASSIESNEKLFF	TGTGCCAGTAGTATAGAGTCAAATGAAAAACTGTTTTTT
TRBV7-9	TRBJ1-2	few	TRBD1	CASSPGTALWGYTF	TGTGCCAGCAGCCCCGGGACAGCCCTGTGGGGCTACACCTTC
TRBV7-9	TRBJ1-3	-	-	CASSFEGFWRNTIYF	TGTGCCAGCAGCTTCGAGGGATTCTGGAGGAACACCATATATTTT
TRBV4-3	TRBJ2-7	-	-	CASSQERVGAYEQYF	TGCGCCAGCAGCCAAGAACGGGTAGGGGCTTACGAGCAGTACTTC
TRBV10-1	TRBJ1-5	-	TRBD1	CASRGTVSLSNQPQHF	TGCGCCAGCAGGGGGACAGTGAGTCTTAGCAATCAGCCCCAGCATTTT
TRBV7-2	TRBJ2-7	-	TRBD2	CASRSGGTSGSYEQYF	TGTGCCAGCAGGTCGGGGGGGACTAGCGGGAGTTACGAGCAGTACTTC